The present T cell receptor (beta chain) was sequenced within a study of kidney transplant recipient with SARS-CoV-2 infection. Germline V gives CDR1 MDHEN, CDR2 SYDVKM. Trimming took off 5 bases at V and 1 base at J, with 20 bases between the two ends. This CDR3 spans 17 amino acids. MiXCR, run by TCRdb on the reads, gives a single entry per CDR3 protein. Here the sample spans 200,000 to 250,000 distinct CDR3 sequences, roughly 26% being singletons. Turning to this clonotype: This clone may be a read error of a much larger clone one base away.

This specimen consisted of a blood sample, obtained at baseline and on day 111 from a kidney transplant recipient. The J gene is TRBJ1-1, the V gene TRBV28; D not resolved. The receptor was isolated from a male patient aged 30 to 40 who had COVID-19 and was a kidney transplant recipient. Some T cells may be supplied by the graft donor. The CDR3 loop reads CASSPLDLHATNTEAFF. CDR3 DNA: TGTGCCAGCAGTCCTCTTGATTTACACGCCACGAACACTGAAGCTTTCTTT.